This T cell receptor (beta chain) appears in the sequencing data of a study of blood T cell repertoires in COVID-19. Across the whole study: Material from acute and convalescent COVID-19 was sourced from the United States, Italy and Spain. PBMCs, B-cell-depleted T cells, or T cells were the source of the cDNA or gDNA that made up the material.

Authors' data handling: From reference gene primer amplification, estimates of nucleated cell counts were derived. Generated by immunoSEQ multiplex PCR, the TCRdb table keeps only in-frame clones and is missing some. V and J calls and clone size follow that table, whereas D and trimming were derived from the DNA. The sample shows 95,000 or so clones, 87% of them seen only once. The CDR3 totals 13 residues. The germline V and J ends were trimmed by 3 bases and 0 bases, with 4 bases remaining between them. Germline V gene sequence: CDR1 SGHRS, CDR2 YFSETQ. This clonotype originated in a human donor in a cohort sampled during active COVID-19. The sample was peripheral blood. The chain uses TRBV5-1 and TRBJ1-3; D is ambiguous. The CDR3 protein is CASSSSSGNTIYF. The CDR3 coding sequence is TGCGCCAGCAGCTCCAGCTCTGGAAACACCATATATTTT. Using reference TRBV5-1 and TRBJ1-3 for the parts outside the CDR3, the full variable domain is KAGVTQTPRYLIKTRGQQVTLSCSPISGHRSVSWYQQTPGQGLQFLFEYFSETQRNKGNFPGRFSGRQFSNSRSEMNVSTLELGDSALYLCASSSSSGNTIYFGEGSWLTVV.